This is a list of T cell receptor beta chains from one sample in a study of spatial heterogeneity in lung cancer. Using its own MiXCR run on the 5' RACE reads, TCRdb lists one record per CDR3 protein. Of tens of thousands of distinct CDR3 sequences listed, roughly 9.5% are singletons. This material consisted of PBMCs, taken at surgery. The receptors shown here come from a male donor with early-stage non-small cell lung cancer. The CDR3 runs from the conserved cysteine through the conserved F or W. The D gene is left open where the match is weak. A clone size is listed for some rows: how often the clone was seen (once, few, many), or a class if it is expanded.

v_call	j_call	d_call	clone_size	cdr3_nt	cdr3_aa
TRBV2	TRBJ1-1	TRBD1	few	TGTGCCAGCAGCGCCGCAGGGGGTAGCACTGAAGCTTTCTTT	CASSAAGGSTEAFF
TRBV5-1	TRBJ2-3	.	.	TGCGCCAGCAGCTTGGATAGGGCAGGGTCAGATACGCAGTATTTT	CASSLDRAGSDTQYF
TRBV6-2/TRBV6-3	TRBJ1-1	.	many	TGTGCCAGCAGAGACACAGGGAAAGTGGGCACTGAAGCTTTCTTT	CASRDTGKVGTEAFF
TRBV5-4	TRBJ2-6	.	many	TGTGCCAGCACCGAAAGCAGATTCTCTGGGGCCAACGTCCTGACTTTC	CASTESRFSGANVLTF
TRBV20-1	TRBJ2-7	.	few	TGCAGTGCTTTTGCGGGAAACTACGAGCAGTACTTC	CSAFAGNYEQYF
TRBV9	TRBJ1-6	.	many	TGTGCCAGCAGCGTAGCAGGGCAAAATTCACCCCTCCACTTT	CASSVAGQNSPLHF
TRBV29-1	TRBJ2-3	.	few	TGCAGCGTTCAGCGAACACTGGGGGATACGCAGTATTTT	CSVQRTLGDTQYF
TRBV18	TRBJ2-3	.	few	TGTGCCAGCTCACCACCGGACGGGACAGATACGCAGTATTTT	CASSPPDGTDTQYF
TRBV6-5	TRBJ2-3	.	many	TGTGCCAGTAAGCGACTGGATACGCAGTATTTT	CASKRLDTQYF
TRBV6-2/TRBV6-3	TRBJ1-1	.	.	TGTGCCAGCAGCCGCGACAGCACTGAAGCTTTCTTT	CASSRDSTEAFF
TRBV5-1	TRBJ2-5	.	many	TGCGCCAGCAGCCCGGACCGCCAAGAGACCCAGTACTTC	CASSPDRQETQYF
TRBV27	TRBJ1-1	.	.	TGTGCCAGCAGTTACCGGGACCTCAGTGAAGCTTTCTTT	CASSYRDLSEAFF
TRBV2	TRBJ2-1	TRBD2	.	TGTGCCAGCAGTGAATCTACTAGCGTTCGCAATGAGCAGTTCTTC	CASSESTSVRNEQFF
TRBV4-3	TRBJ2-5	TRBD2	few	TGCGCCAGCAGCCAAGATAGCGGGGGGGCCTTTGAGACCCAGTACTTC	CASSQDSGGAFETQYF
TRBV4-3	TRBJ1-2	.	many	TGCGCCAGCAGCCAAGAAGTAAGGACAGATGGCTACACCTTC	CASSQEVRTDGYTF
TRBV7-3	TRBJ2-2	.	.	TGTGCCAGCAGCTCGCGGATGGGCGGGGAGCTGTTTTTT	CASSSRMGGELFF
TRBV15	TRBJ1-2	.	.	TGTGCCACCAGCAGAGATGGGGTTGAGGGGAACTATGGCTACACCTTC	CATSRDGVEGNYGYTF
TRBV28	TRBJ1-2	.	many	TGTGCCAGCAGTTTGGGGGCTGGCGGCTACACCTTC	CASSLGAGGYTF
TRBV5-1	TRBJ2-5	.	.	TGCGCCAGCAGCGTGACCCAGTACTTC	CASSVTQYF
TRBV7-9	TRBJ2-1	TRBD1	few	TGTGCCAGCAGCTTAGCGAGGACAGGGGGACAGCAGTTCTTC	CASSLARTGGQQFF
TRBV4-2	TRBJ2-7	TRBD1	many	TGTGCCAGCACCCAAGATGGGACAGATCGCGAGCAGTACTTC	CASTQDGTDREQYF
TRBV10-3	TRBJ2-7	.	.	TGTGCCATCAGAGGACTAGAAGGGGGTTACGAGCAGTACTTC	CAIRGLEGGYEQYF
TRBV4-1	TRBJ1-5	.	few	TGCGCCAGCAGCTTCCGGGACACAAAAAATCAGCCCCAGCATTTT	CASSFRDTKNQPQHF
TRBV29-1	TRBJ2-5	.	many	TGCAGCGTTGAAAACCACCCTCAAGAGACCCAGTACTTC	CSVENHPQETQYF
TRBV5-1	TRBJ2-7	TRBD2	many	TGCGCCAGCAGCCAAACAGCGGGAGGGGCCTACGAGCAGTACTTC	CASSQTAGGAYEQYF
TRBV30	TRBJ1-1	.	few	TGTGCCTGGAGTATCGGGGAGAACACTGAAGCTTTCTTT	CAWSIGENTEAFF
TRBV12-3/TRBV12-4	TRBJ2-5	TRBD2	.	TGTGCCAGCAGTCCTTGGACTAGCGGGGGGTTGAGGGTTGAGACCCAGTACTTC	CASSPWTSGGLRVETQYF
TRBV19	TRBJ2-7	.	many	TGTGCCAGTAGTATTACCGTGGCTTCCTACGAGCAGTACTTC	CASSITVASYEQYF
TRBV20-1	TRBJ2-7	.	many	TGCAGTGCTAGGGGGACTGCGGTAGGGAACGAGCAGTACTTC	CSARGTAVGNEQYF
TRBV6-2/TRBV6-3	TRBJ1-1	.	many	TGTGCCAGCGGGAGTGGTGTTAAAGACACTGAAGCTTTCTTT	CASGSGVKDTEAFF
TRBV11-2	TRBJ2-7	TRBD2	.	TGTGCCAGCAGCCCTAGACTAGCGGGTCCCTACGAGCAGTACTTC	CASSPRLAGPYEQYF
TRBV19	TRBJ1-2	TRBD1	.	TGTGCCAGTAGTATTGGTACCCGGACAGGCGGCTGGGGCTACACCTTC	CASSIGTRTGGWGYTF
TRBV6-1	TRBJ1-5	.	few	TGTGCCAGCAGAGAACAGGGTTGGAGCAATCAGCCCCAGCATTTT	CASREQGWSNQPQHF
TRBV18	TRBJ2-1	.	many	TGTGCCAGCTCACCCTACCTACCGGGGAGCTCCTACAATGAGCAGTTCTTC	CASSPYLPGSSYNEQFF
TRBV10-3	TRBJ2-3	TRBD2	few	TGTGCCATCGGAGCGGCGGGGGGAGAGGATACGCAGTATTTT	CAIGAAGGEDTQYF
TRBV20-1	TRBJ2-7	.	many	TGCAGTACCGCCCCCTACGAGCAGTACTTC	CSTAPYEQYF
TRBV5-1	TRBJ2-5	.	.	TGCGCCAGCAGCCCTCAATCCGGATCTCAGATCCAGTACTTC	CASSPQSGSQIQYF
TRBV20-1	TRBJ2-5	.	.	TGCAGTGCTCAGGCCCGGGTGGGAGAGACCCAGTACTTC	CSAQARVGETQYF
TRBV12-3/TRBV12-4	TRBJ1-2	.	many	TGTGCCATCCGAAGGTCCCTTAGTGGCTACACCTTC	CAIRRSLSGYTF
TRBV6-1	TRBJ2-1	TRBD2	many	TGTGCCAGCAGTGGGACTAGCGCCGTCAACAATGAGCAGTTCTTC	CASSGTSAVNNEQFF
TRBV28	TRBJ2-1	.	many	TGTGCGACGGGGGTGGCGGGCAACTACAATGAGCAGTTCTTC	CATGVAGNYNEQFF
TRBV28	TRBJ2-1	TRBD2	.	TGTGCCAGCAGTTTAGGGGGGAGAGCGGGAGGTAACTACAATGAGCAGTTCTTC	CASSLGGRAGGNYNEQFF
TRBV2	TRBJ1-1	.	many	TGTGCCAGCAGCCCCGACAGCGATGAAGCTTTCTTT	CASSPDSDEAFF
TRBV5-1	TRBJ1-5	.	few	TGCGCCAGCAGCTTCGAGGGGGAGCAGCCCCAGCATTTT	CASSFEGEQPQHF
TRBV5-5	TRBJ2-3	.	.	TGTGCCAGCAGCTCGGGCGGGACAACAGATACGCAGTATTTT	CASSSGGTTDTQYF
TRBV7-9	TRBJ1-5	.	.	TGTGCCAGCAGCGACACAGGGTGGCAGCCCCAGCATTTT	CASSDTGWQPQHF
TRBV29-1	TRBJ1-2	.	.	TGCAGCGTTGAAGAACCCGGCCAGGGCCGATTCGACTACACCTTC	CSVEEPGQGRFDYTF
TRBV28	TRBJ2-7	TRBD1	few	TGTGCCAGCAGTACAACCGGGACAGAGACTTACGAGCAGTACTTC	CASSTTGTETYEQYF
TRBV6-2/TRBV6-3	TRBJ2-1	TRBD2	.	TGTGCCAGCAGTTACGGACTAGCGGGGGGTTACAATGAGCAGTTCTTC	CASSYGLAGGYNEQFF
TRBV6-1	TRBJ1-5	.	.	TGTGCCAGCAACCCGGGAGGTAATCAGCCCCAGCATTTT	CASNPGGNQPQHF